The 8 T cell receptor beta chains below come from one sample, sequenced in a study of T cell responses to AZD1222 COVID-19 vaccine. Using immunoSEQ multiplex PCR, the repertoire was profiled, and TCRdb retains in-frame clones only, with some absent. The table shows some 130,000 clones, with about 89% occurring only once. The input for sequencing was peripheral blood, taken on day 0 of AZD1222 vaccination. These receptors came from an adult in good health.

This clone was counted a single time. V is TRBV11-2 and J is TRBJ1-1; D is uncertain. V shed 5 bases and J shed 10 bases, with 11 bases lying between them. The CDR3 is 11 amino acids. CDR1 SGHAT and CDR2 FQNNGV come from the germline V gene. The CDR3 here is CASSPGRGAFF. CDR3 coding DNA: TGTGCCAGCAGCCCTGGACGGGGAGCTTTCTTT.

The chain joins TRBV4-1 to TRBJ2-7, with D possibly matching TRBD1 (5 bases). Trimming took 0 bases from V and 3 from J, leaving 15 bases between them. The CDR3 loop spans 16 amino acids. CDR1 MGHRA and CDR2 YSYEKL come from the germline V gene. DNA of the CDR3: TGCGCCAGCAGCCAAGAGTTTGGTAGGGGAAACTACGAGCAGTACTTC. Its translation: CASSQEFGRGNYEQYF.

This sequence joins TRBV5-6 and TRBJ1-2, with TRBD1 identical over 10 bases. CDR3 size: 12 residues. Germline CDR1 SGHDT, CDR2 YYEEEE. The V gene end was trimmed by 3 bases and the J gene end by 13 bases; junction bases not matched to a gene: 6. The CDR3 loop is CASSSGQGFLTF. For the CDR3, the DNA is TGTGCCAGCAGCTCGGGACAGGGGTTTCTCACCTTC.

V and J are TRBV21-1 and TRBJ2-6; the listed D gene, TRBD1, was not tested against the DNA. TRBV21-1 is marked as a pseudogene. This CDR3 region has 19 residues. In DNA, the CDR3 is TGTGCCAGCAGCAAAAATCCTCCAGGGGCAAGCTCTGGGGCCAACGTCCTGACTTTC. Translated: CASSKNPPGASSGANVLTF.

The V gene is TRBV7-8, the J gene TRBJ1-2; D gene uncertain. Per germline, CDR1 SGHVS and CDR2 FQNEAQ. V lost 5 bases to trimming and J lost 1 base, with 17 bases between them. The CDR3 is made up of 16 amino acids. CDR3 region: CASSLKKVGINYGYTF. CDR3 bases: TGTGCCAGCAGCCTAAAGAAGGTGGGAATTAACTATGGCTACACCTTC.

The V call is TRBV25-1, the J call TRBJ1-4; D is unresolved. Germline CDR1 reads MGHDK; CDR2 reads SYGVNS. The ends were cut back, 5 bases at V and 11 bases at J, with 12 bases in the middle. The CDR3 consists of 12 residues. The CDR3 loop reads CASSPRGRKLFF. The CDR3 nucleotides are TGTGCCAGCAGTCCCAGAGGGCGGAAACTGTTTTTT. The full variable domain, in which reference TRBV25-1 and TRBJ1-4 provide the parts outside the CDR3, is EADIYQTPRYLVIGTGKKITLECSQTMGHDKMYWYQQDPGMELHLIHYSYGVNSTEKGDLSSESTVSRIRTEHFPLTLESARPSHTSQYLCASSPRGRKLFFGSGTQLSVL.

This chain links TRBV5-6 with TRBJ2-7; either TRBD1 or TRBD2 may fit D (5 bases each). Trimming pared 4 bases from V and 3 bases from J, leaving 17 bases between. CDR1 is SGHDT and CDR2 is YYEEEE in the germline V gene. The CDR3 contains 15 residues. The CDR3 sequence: CASSEGVGVNYEQYF. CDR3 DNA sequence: TGTGCCAGCAGCGAGGGTGTGGGGGTAAACTACGAGCAGTACTTC.

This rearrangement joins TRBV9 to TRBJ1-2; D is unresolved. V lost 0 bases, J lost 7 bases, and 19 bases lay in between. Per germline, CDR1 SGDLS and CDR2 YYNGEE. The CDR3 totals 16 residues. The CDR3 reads CASSVVPLALESGYTF. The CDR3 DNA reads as TGTGCCAGCAGCGTAGTTCCCCTAGCGTTGGAGAGTGGCTACACCTTC.